The 16 T cell receptor beta chains in this list originate from one sample, sequenced in a study of long-term antiretroviral therapy in people with HIV. An immunoSEQ assay, version v3.0, was performed at survey level. Profiling relied on immunoSEQ multiplex PCR, and the TCRdb table lists in-frame clones only, not all of them. The sample has some 25,000 clones; around four fifths are singletons. Here the sequenced sample was unsorted PBMCs, taken 4.2 to 4.5 years after starting antiretroviral therapy. The receptors were gathered from a man aged 25 to 40 with HIV.

This sequence joins TRBV7-2 and TRBJ2-5; D possibly uses TRBD1 or TRBD2 (5 bases each). The CDR3 sequence is 14 residues long. CDR1 SGHTA and CDR2 FQGNSA come from the germline V gene. V lost 1 base and J 4 bases, leaving 10 bases between the germline ends. In DNA, the CDR3 is TGTGCCAGCAGCTTAGAGACTGGGGGAGAGACCCAGTACTTC. It encodes CASSLETGGETQYF.

The chain combines TRBV28 with TRBJ2-5; maybe TRBD2 (6 bases). The CDR3 covers 14 residues. Germline loops: CDR1 MDHEN, CDR2 SYDVKM. Between the trimmed V and J ends, which lost 7 bases and 7 bases, there was a span of 19 bases. CDR3 DNA: TGTGCCAGCAACCTACTAGCTACCAAGGGGACCCAGTACTTC. This sequence encodes CASNLLATKGTQYF. Complete variable domain (other parts from reference TRBV28 and TRBJ2-5): DVKVTQSSRYLVKRTGEKVFLECVQDMDHENMFWYRQDPGLGLRLIYFSYDVKMKEKGDIPEGYSVSREKKERFSLILESASTNQTSMYLCASNLLATKGTQYFGPGTRLLVL.

This clone was counted a single time. The chain carries TRBV28 and TRBJ2-3, with 10 bases fitting TRBD2. Germline loops: CDR1 MDHEN, CDR2 SYDVKM. V lost 1 base to trimming and J lost 7 bases; unmatched junction nucleotides: 8. The CDR3 sequence is 16 residues long. This CDR3 is CASSLSSGRTTYTQYF. DNA for the CDR3: TGTGCCAGCAGTTTATCTAGCGGGAGAACGACATATACGCAGTATTTT.

The J gene is TRBJ1-6, the V gene TRBV5-5, with D possibly matching TRBD1 (6 bases). This CDR3 has 13 residues. Germline lookup yields CDR1 SGHKS and CDR2 YYEKEE (reference sequence). Deletions cut 0 bases from V and 10 bases from J, with 8 bases between. The CDR3 region is CASSLEGGSPLHF. In DNA form, the CDR3 reads TGTGCCAGCAGCTTGGAGGGGGGATCACCCCTCCACTTT.

The chain has TRBV11-2 and TRBJ2-7; tentatively, D is TRBD2 (5 bases). With 5 bases removed from V and 3 bases from J, the gap between germline ends came to 11 bases. This CDR3 has 13 residues. Germline values: CDR1 SGHAT, CDR2 FQNNGV. The CDR3 DNA reads TGTGCCAGCAGCCCTGGACTGGACTACGAGCAGTACTTC. It specifies CASSPGLDYEQYF.

This chain uses TRBV19 with TRBJ2-1; D remains unclear. Germline V gene lookup returns CDR1 LNHDA and CDR2 SQIVND (reference sequence). Trimming removed 1 base from V and 0 bases from J, with 7 bases in between. This CDR3 comprises 15 residues. The CDR3 region has the DNA TGTGCCAGTAGTATAGTACGCGGCTCCTACAATGAGCAGTTCTTC. The encoded protein is CASSIVRGSYNEQFF.

The CDR3 spells CASSLEINEQFF. The CDR3 DNA sequence: TGTGCCAGCAGCTTAGAGATCAATGAGCAGTTCTTC. The chain couples TRBV7-9 to TRBJ2-1; D unclear. Germline CDR1 SEHNR, CDR2 FQNEAQ (reference sequence). V lost 1 base and J 6 bases, leaving 4 bases between the germline ends. The CDR3 length is 12 residues.

This rearrangement joins TRBV7-2 to TRBJ1-1, with D perhaps matching TRBD1 (6 bases). CDR3 length: 14 amino acids. Trimming removed 1 base at V and 5 bases at J, with 11 bases between. Germline values: CDR1 SGHTA, CDR2 FQGNSA. The CDR3 sequence: CASSLVGGGTEAFF. The CDR3 bases are TGTGCCAGCAGCTTAGTTGGGGGCGGGACTGAAGCTTTCTTT.

A few counts support this clone. The chain employs TRBV19 and TRBJ2-7; TRBD1 agrees at 7 bases. The germline CDR1 and CDR2 sequences are LNHDA and SQIVND (reference sequence). The junction had 8 bases not matched to a gene; V was cut back by 6 bases and J by 3 bases. The CDR3 sequence is 14 residues long. CDR3 region: CASSPTGISYEQYF. CDR3 DNA: TGTGCCAGTAGCCCGACAGGGATCAGCTACGAGCAGTACTTC. Using reference TRBV19 and TRBJ2-7 for the parts outside the CDR3, the full variable domain is DGGITQSPKYLFRKEGQNVTLSCEQNLNHDAMYWYRQDPGQGLRLIYYSQIVNDFQKGDIAEGYSVSREKKESFPLTVTSAQKNPTAFYLCASSPTGISYEQYFGPGTRLTVT.

The chain couples TRBV29-1 to TRBJ2-5; D remains ambiguous. Trimming shortened V by 4 bases and J by 0 bases, and 12 bases separated the two germline ends. Per germline, CDR1 SQVTM and CDR2 ANQGSEA. The CDR3 totals 14 residues. The CDR3 spells CSVVGRKDQETQYF. CDR3 DNA: TGCAGCGTTGTAGGCCGGAAGGACCAAGAGACCCAGTACTTC. The whole variable domain, filled in from reference TRBV29-1 and TRBJ2-5, reads SAVISQKPSRDICQRGTSLTIQCQVDSQVTMMFWYRQQPGQSLTLIATANQGSEATYESGFVIDKFPISRPNLTFSTLTVSNMSPEDSSIYLCSVVGRKDQETQYFGPGTRLLVL.

This clone was seen just once. The chain links TRBV15 to TRBJ1-1, with D hard to call. Trimming stripped 0 bases from V and 0 bases from J, with 11 bases between. CDR3 length equals 16 residues. The germline CDR1 and CDR2 sequences are LNHNV and YYDKDF (reference sequence). The chain's CDR3 is CATSRDLGVMNTEAFF. The CDR3 DNA is TGTGCCACCAGCAGAGATCTTGGTGTCATGAACACTGAAGCTTTCTTT.

The rearrangement joins TRBV4-3 to TRBJ2-5; 7 nucleotides align to TRBD1. Trimming removed 0 bases from V and 1 base from J; junction bases left unmatched: 5. Germline values: CDR1 LGHNA, CDR2 YSLEER. This CDR3 region has 16 residues. Here the CDR3 reads CASSQEGPGGQETQYF. The CDR3 nucleotides read TGCGCCAGCAGCCAAGAAGGGCCAGGGGGCCAAGAGACCCAGTACTTC.

The chain has TRBV28 and TRBJ1-2; 7 bases match TRBD1. Germline V CDR1 and CDR2: MDHEN, SYDVKM. V dropped 6 bases and J dropped 7; count of bases not matched to a gene: 20. CDR3 size: 17 residues. CDR3 bases: TGTGCCAGCAGAGCTTTGCCCGACCTCAAGGGGGCACTTGGCTACACCTTC. Its translation: CASRALPDLKGALGYTF.

The chain links TRBV7-2 to TRBJ2-2; D is uncertain. V was clipped by 5 bases and J by 1 base, with 8 bases between them. Germline loops: CDR1 SGHTA, CDR2 FQGNSA. The CDR3 is 14 residues long. Here the CDR3 DNA reads TGTGCCAGCAGCCCTCAACTGAACACCGGGGAGCTGTTTTTT. It is translated as CASSPQLNTGELFF.

In DNA form, the CDR3 reads TGTGCCAGCAGTGACGGTAGCAATCAGCCCCAGCATTTT. Translated, it gives CASSDGSNQPQHF. The chain is built from TRBV2 and TRBJ1-5; D remains ambiguous. Germline assignment: CDR1 SNHLY and CDR2 FYNNEI. CDR3 size: 13 residues. The V and J ends lost 3 bases and 0 bases respectively, with 3 bases between them.

The chain is built from TRBV2 and TRBJ2-3, with 11 bases identical to TRBD2. Germline V CDR1 and CDR2: SNHLY, FYNNEI. The ends lost 6 bases at V and 5 bases at J; junction bases unmatched: 7. The CDR3 spans 15 residues. DNA of the CDR3: TGTGCCAGCAGGGATAGCGGGGGGGCTAGAGATACGCAGTATTTT. This encodes CASRDSGGARDTQYF.